This is a list of T cell receptor beta chains from one sample in a study of cytomegalovirus exposure and HLA in healthy donors. The data were produced by immunoSEQ multiplex PCR, yet TCRdb's version contains in-frame clones alone and is incomplete. The data hold about 140,000 clones, with around 80% observed a single time. Input material: PBMCs. The receptors derive from a female donor in good health and CMV-seronegative. Each CDR3 is given with its conserved first and last residue. A D gene is named only where the DNA matches it firmly. Only part of the rows carry a size: once, few, many, or a class if the clone is expanded.

v_call	clone_size	d_call	j_call	cdr3_nt	cdr3_aa
TRBV27	.	TRBD2	TRBJ2-7	TGTGCCAGCAGATTTTCTAGCGGGGCCGCCTACGAGCAGTACTTC	CASRFSSGAAYEQYF
TRBV10-1	.	TRBD1	TRBJ1-2	TGCGCCAGCAGTGAGTCAAAGGGGGCAGCCTATCGGGGCGGGGTGGTCGGCTATGGCTACACCTTC	CASSESKGAAYRGGVVGYGYTF
TRBV19	.	.	TRBJ1-5	TGTGCCAGTAGTAGAATCGGGAGCAATCAGCCCCAGCATTTT	CASSRIGSNQPQHF
TRBV27	.	.	TRBJ2-1	TGTGCCAGCAGTATCGGCGTATCCCCAGGCCATGAGCAGTTCTTC	CASSIGVSPGHEQFF
TRBV19	.	.	TRBJ1-1	TGTGCCAGTAGTCTGCGGGGGATAAAGCGTTGGAACACTGAAGCTTTCTTT	CASSLRGIKRWNTEAFF
TRBV2	.	TRBD1	TRBJ2-4	TGTGCCAGCAAATTGACAGGGTCGGGGTACATTCAGTACTTC	CASKLTGSGYIQYF
TRBV28	once	.	TRBJ1-1	TGTGCCAGCAGCCTGGTTACAGGGAACACTGAAGCTTTCTTT	CASSLVTGNTEAFF
TRBV5-5	few	.	TRBJ1-1	TGTGCCGGGCACCTCGGGGGGCGGAGGAACACTGAAGCTTTCTTT	CAGHLGGRRNTEAFF
TRBV28	.	.	TRBJ1-5	TGTGCCAGCTCCGAGAGGCAGGGGCCAAATCAGCCCCAGCATTTT	CASSERQGPNQPQHF
TRBV5-1	.	.	TRBJ2-7	TGCGCCAGCAGCTTGGTGGTTTTGGCCGAGCAGTACTTC	CASSLVVLAEQYF